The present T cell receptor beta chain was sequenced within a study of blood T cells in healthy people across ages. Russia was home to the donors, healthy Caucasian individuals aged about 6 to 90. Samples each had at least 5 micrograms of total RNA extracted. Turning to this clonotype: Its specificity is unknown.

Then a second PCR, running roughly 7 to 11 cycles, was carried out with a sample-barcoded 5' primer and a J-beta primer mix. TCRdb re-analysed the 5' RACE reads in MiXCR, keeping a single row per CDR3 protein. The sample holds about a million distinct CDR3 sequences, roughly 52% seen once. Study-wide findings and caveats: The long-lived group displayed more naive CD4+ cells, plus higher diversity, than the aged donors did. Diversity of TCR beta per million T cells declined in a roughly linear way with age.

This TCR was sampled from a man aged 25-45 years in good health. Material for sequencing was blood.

In nucleotides, the CDR3 is TGTGCCAGCAAACCTACTAGTTCCGGCAATGAGCAGTTCTTC. The encoded protein is CASKPTSSGNEQFF. The rearrangement uses TRBV6-2 or TRBV6-3 and TRBJ2-1; D might be TRBD2 (5 bases). The V gene's germline CDR1 is MNHEY and CDR2 SVGEGT. V lost 7 bases and J 6 bases, leaving 16 bases between the germline ends. The CDR3 totals 14 residues.